The following is a TCR beta chain sequence with its context. The record originates from a study of blood T cells in healthy people across ages. Germline CDR1 and CDR2: SGDLS and YYNGEE. V was clipped by 2 bases and J by 4 bases, with 18 bases between them. The CDR3 covers 16 residues. The use of a sample-barcoded 5' primer and a J-beta primer mix characterized a second PCR of about 7 to 12 cycles. TCRdb re-called the 5' RACE reads with MiXCR, one entry per CDR3 protein. Here the sample spans over 600,000 distinct CDR3 sequences, 45% to 70% being singletons. The sequencing sample was made of blood. The V gene is TRBV9, the J gene TRBJ1-1; a possible D gene is TRBD1 (5 bases). The clonotype was recovered from a man between 35 and 55 years old in good health. This CDR3 reads CASSVYDGGSSTEAFF. DNA of the CDR3: TGTGCCAGCAGCGTGTACGATGGGGGGTCGAGCACTGAAGCTTTCTTT.